The rows below give T cell receptor beta chains drawn from one sample of a study of immune heterogeneity within non-small cell lung tumors. MiXCR, run by TCRdb on the multiplex PCR reads, gives a single entry per CDR3 protein. The table has about 12,000 distinct CDR3 sequences, approximately 20% seen once. The source material was lung tumor tissue. All receptors derive from a man aged 55-75 years with non-small cell lung cancer. CDR3s include the opening cysteine and the closing phenylalanine or tryptophan. A D gene is named only where the DNA matches it firmly. Part of the rows lack a size; the others show once, few, many or a class for expanded clones.

V	size	J	D	DNA	CDR3
TRBV10-1	medium-sized	TRBJ2-2	TRBD2	TGCGCCAGCAGTGATAATGGACTAGCGGGAGGAGCCGGGGAGCTGTTTTTT	CASSDNGLAGGAGELFF
TRBV15	medium-sized	TRBJ1-2	NA	TGTGCCACCAGCAGAGATCCCCGGCCAGGGAACGATGGCTACACCTTC	CATSRDPRPGNDGYTF
TRBV11-3	few	TRBJ2-1	NA	TGTGCCAGCAGCTTTCACGGACTGGGCCACGAGCAGTTCTTC	CASSFHGLGHEQFF
TRBV5-1	NA	TRBJ2-2	NA	TGCGCCAGCAGCTTGGATGTGGCGGGCGGGGAGCTGTTTTTT	CASSLDVAGGELFF
TRBV12-3/TRBV12-4	medium-sized	TRBJ1-2	NA	TGTGCCAGCAGTGACAGGATCTATGGCTACACCTTC	CASSDRIYGYTF
TRBV6-4	few	TRBJ2-1	TRBD2	TGTGCCAGCAGTCTAGCGGGGTTGAACAAGGAGCAGTTCTTC	CASSLAGLNKEQFF
TRBV6-4	many	TRBJ2-2	NA	TGTGCCAGCAGTGACTGGGGGAGTGGGACCGGGGAGCTGTTTTTT	CASSDWGSGTGELFF
TRBV10-3	few	TRBJ1-4	NA	TGTGCCACCAGGGAGGTAGGGGGAGGTGAAAAACTGTTTTTT	CATREVGGGEKLFF
TRBV11-2	NA	TRBJ2-6	TRBD1	TGTGCCATCAGCTCATCGACAGGGGGCTCTGGGGCCAACGTCCTGACTTTC	CAISSSTGGSGANVLTF
TRBV30	NA	TRBJ2-3	NA	TGTGCCTGGAGCGCCCAGTCTGATACGCAGTATTTT	CAWSAQSDTQYF
TRBV20-1	few	TRBJ2-1	NA	TGCAGTGCTACCAGACGGTCGAGCTCCTACAATGAGCAGTTCTTC	CSATRRSSSYNEQFF
TRBV30	few	TRBJ1-4	NA	TGTGCCTTGTCGTCCACAACTAATGAAAAACTGTTTTTT	CALSSTTNEKLFF
TRBV6-6	NA	TRBJ1-1	NA	TGTGCCAGCAGTTACGAAGGGGTGCACACTGAAGCTTTCTTT	CASSYEGVHTEAFF
TRBV19	medium-sized	TRBJ2-5	TRBD2	TGTGCCAGTAGTATATCGGCTAGCGGGAGGGTCCAAGAGACCCAGTACTTC	CASSISASGRVQETQYF
TRBV20-1	many	TRBJ2-1	TRBD1	TGCAGTGCTCGAGGGGGACAGGGTAACTGGAATGAGCAGTTCTTC	CSARGGQGNWNEQFF
TRBV7-9	NA	TRBJ2-3	TRBD2	TGTGCCAGCAGCTTAGGGGTTAGTAGCGGGAGCACAGATACGCAGTATTTT	CASSLGVSSGSTDTQYF
TRBV28	few	TRBJ2-4	NA	TGTGCCAGCCAGACAGGAATGGCCAAAAACATTCAGTACTTC	CASQTGMAKNIQYF
TRBV12-3/TRBV12-4	NA	TRBJ2-3	TRBD2	TGTGCCAGCAGACGAACGGATTACGGACTAGCGGGGGTATTGGGGAGAACAGATACGCAGTATTTT	CASRRTDYGLAGVLGRTDTQYF
TRBV28	NA	TRBJ2-3	NA	TGTGCCAGCAGAGCTGGGACAAGCCTAACAGTTACGCAGTATTTT	CASRAGTSLTVTQYF
TRBV19	medium-sized	TRBJ2-1	NA	TGTGCCAGTAGTATCCATAGCCCCCCTGAGCAGTTCTTC	CASSIHSPPEQFF
TRBV11-2	NA	TRBJ1-5	NA	TGTGCCAGCAGCCCCATGGGGGGAAGCAATCAGCCCCAGCATTTT	CASSPMGGSNQPQHF
TRBV2	many	TRBJ1-5	TRBD1	TGTGCCAGCAGTCTGGGACAGGCCAATCAGCCCCAGCATTTT	CASSLGQANQPQHF